This TCR beta chain is from a study of cytomegalovirus exposure and HLA in healthy donors. Study outcomes and limitations: The study found most TCR sequences rare, yet found some public TCRs in many donors.

Turning to this clone: No antigen is known for it.

TCRdb keeps only in-frame clones here, not all; method: immunoSEQ multiplex PCR. This sample yields roughly 98,000 clones, of which roughly 87% are seen a single time; 5.5% to 7% belongs to the top ten. CDR3 length equals 15 residues. The germline V gene encodes CDR1 LGHNA and CDR2 YSLEER. With 2 bases removed from V and 1 base from J, the gap between germline ends came to 12 bases. The sample consisted of PBMCs. This clonotype was obtained from a man aged 18 to 29 in good health and CMV-seropositive. The V and J genes are TRBV4-3 and TRBJ2-7; possibly TRBD1 for D (5 bases). This CDR3 is CASSQLTGSSYEQYF. In DNA, the CDR3 is TGCGCCAGCAGCCAACTAACAGGTTCGTCCTACGAGCAGTACTTC.